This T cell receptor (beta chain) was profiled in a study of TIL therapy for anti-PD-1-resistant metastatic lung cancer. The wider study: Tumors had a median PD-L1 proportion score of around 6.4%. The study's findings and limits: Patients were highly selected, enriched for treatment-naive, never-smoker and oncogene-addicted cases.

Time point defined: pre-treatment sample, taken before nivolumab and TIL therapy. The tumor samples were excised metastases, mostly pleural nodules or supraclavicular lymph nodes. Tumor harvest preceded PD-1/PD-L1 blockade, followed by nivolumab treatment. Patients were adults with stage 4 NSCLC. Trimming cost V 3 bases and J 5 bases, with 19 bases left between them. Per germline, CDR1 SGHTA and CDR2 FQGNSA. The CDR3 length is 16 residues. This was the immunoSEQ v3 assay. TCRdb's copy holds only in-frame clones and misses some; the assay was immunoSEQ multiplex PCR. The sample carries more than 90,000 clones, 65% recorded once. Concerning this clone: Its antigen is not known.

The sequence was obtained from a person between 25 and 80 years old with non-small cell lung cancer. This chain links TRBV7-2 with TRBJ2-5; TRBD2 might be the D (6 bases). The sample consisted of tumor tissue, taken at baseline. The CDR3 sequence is CASSFGGSAKRETQYF. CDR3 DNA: TGTGCCAGCAGCTTTGGGGGGTCAGCCAAAAGGGAGACCCAGTACTTC.